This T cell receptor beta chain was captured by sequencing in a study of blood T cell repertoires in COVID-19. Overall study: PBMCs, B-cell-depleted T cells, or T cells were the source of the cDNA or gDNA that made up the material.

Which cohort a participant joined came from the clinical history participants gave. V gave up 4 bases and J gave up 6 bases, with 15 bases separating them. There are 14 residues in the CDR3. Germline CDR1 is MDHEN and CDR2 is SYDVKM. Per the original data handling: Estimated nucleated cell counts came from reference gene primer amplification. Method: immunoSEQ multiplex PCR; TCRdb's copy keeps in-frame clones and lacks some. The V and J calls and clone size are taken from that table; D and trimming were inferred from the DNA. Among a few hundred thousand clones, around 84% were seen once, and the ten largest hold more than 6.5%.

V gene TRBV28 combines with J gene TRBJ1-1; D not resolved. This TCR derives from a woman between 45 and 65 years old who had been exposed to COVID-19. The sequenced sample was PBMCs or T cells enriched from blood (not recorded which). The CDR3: CASSSRGLQAEAFF. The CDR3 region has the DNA TGTGCCAGCAGTTCTAGAGGCCTGCAAGCTGAAGCTTTCTTT.